One TCR beta chain is described in this entry. Here immunoSEQ multiplex PCR was the method, and the copy in TCRdb shows in-frame clones only, minus some. This sample has about 120,000 clones, with 80% found just once. This sample is drawn from a study of blood T cell repertoires in COVID-19. About the research overall: Sites in the United States, Italy and Spain provided acute and convalescent COVID-19 samples.

The V gene's germline CDR1 is LNHDA and CDR2 SQIVND (reference sequence). The CDR3 consists of 15 residues. J was trimmed by 4 bases and V by 10 bases; bases with no gene match: 12. J is TRBJ2-2 and V is TRBV19; the match to TRBD2 covers 7 bases. The sequence came from a man between 60 and 75 years old with active or convalescent COVID-19. The sample consisted of peripheral blood. CDR3 nucleotide sequence: TGTGCCACCGATGGGGAGGGAGGTATCACCGGGGAGCTGTTTTTT. It is translated as CATDGEGGITGELFF.